Each of the 21 T cell receptor beta chains below was sequenced from the same sample in a study of OX40 agonist ivuxolimab in advanced cancers. Here immunoSEQ multiplex PCR was the method, and the copy in TCRdb shows in-frame clones only, minus some. The data contain approximately 99,000 clones, 94% of them singletons. The sample here was CD4+ or CD8+ T cells sorted from blood, taken in a trial of the OX40 agonist ivuxolimab. The receptors were sampled from an adult with an advanced solid tumor such as melanoma, head and neck, liver or kidney cancer.

The V gene is TRBV19, the J gene TRBJ2-1; 11 nucleotides line up with TRBD2. The CDR3 runs to 18 residues. Germline V gives CDR1 LNHDA, CDR2 SQIVND (reference sequence). The V segment lost 0 bases and the J segment 5 bases; nucleotides outside the gene matches: 9. CDR3 residues: CASSIEALLAGANNEQFF. Written as DNA, the CDR3 is TGTGCCAGTAGTATAGAGGCCCTACTAGCGGGGGCCAACAATGAGCAGTTCTTC.

The CDR3 protein is CASSLGQLDNEQFF. In nucleotides, the CDR3 is TGTGCCAGCAGCTTGGGACAGCTAGACAATGAGCAGTTCTTC. The J gene is TRBJ2-1, the V gene TRBV7-2, with 7 bases lining up with TRBD1. V trimming: 3 bases; J trimming: 5 bases; junction bases outside the gene matches: 4. This CDR3 has 14 amino acids. Germline V lookup: CDR1 SGHTA, CDR2 FQGNSA.

DNA for the CDR3: TGTGCCAGCTCACCACCCTCACTAGCGGGCACAGATACGCAGTATTTT. Translation: CASSPPSLAGTDTQYF. The chain carries TRBV18 and TRBJ2-3; TRBD2 agrees at 8 bases. The CDR3 runs 16 residues. Unmatched junction bases numbered 3, after V lost 0 bases and J lost 1 base. CDR1 is KGHSH, CDR2 LQKENI, per germline.

This chain connects TRBV2 to TRBJ2-2; either TRBD1 or TRBD2 may supply D (6 bases each). This CDR3 has 14 residues. Trimming left V 3 bases short and J 5 bases short, with 10 bases between. Germline CDR1 SNHLY, CDR2 FYNNEI. The CDR3 sequence is CASSDRGHTGELFF. The CDR3 DNA reads as TGTGCCAGCAGTGACCGGGGGCATACCGGGGAGCTGTTTTTT. Drawing the rest from reference TRBV2 and TRBJ2-2, the complete variable domain is EPEVTQTPSHQVTQMGQEVILRCVPISNHLYFYWYRQILGQKVEFLVSFYNNEISEKSEIFDDQFSVERPDGSNFTLKIRSTKLEDSAMYFCASSDRGHTGELFFGEGSRLTVL.

J is TRBJ2-3 and V is TRBV7-9; 10 bases fit TRBD1. The CDR3 covers 19 residues. The germline V gene has CDR1 SEHNR and CDR2 FQNEAQ (reference sequence). V lost 5 bases to trimming and J lost 4 bases; unmatched junction nucleotides: 18. DNA for the CDR3: TGTGCCAGCAGCCTACAAAAACCGGGACAGGGGCTTGTGCCAGATACGCAGTATTTT. This codes for CASSLQKPGQGLVPDTQYF.

The chain carries TRBV6-5 and TRBJ2-2; 7 nucleotides match TRBD1. Germline V lookup: CDR1 MNHEY, CDR2 SVGAGI. The V segment lost 2 bases and the J segment 7 bases; nucleotides outside the gene matches: 10. This CDR3 is 16 amino acids long. The CDR3 here is CASSYLPRQGDGELFF. In DNA, the CDR3 is TGTGCCAGCAGTTACCTCCCCCGACAGGGTGACGGGGAGCTGTTTTTT.

V usage is TRBV18 and J usage is TRBJ1-3; perhaps TRBD1 as D (5 bases). CDR1 is KGHSH and CDR2 is LQKENI in the germline V gene. This CDR3 contains 12 residues. Trimming removed 8 bases from V and 7 bases from J, with 12 bases in between. This chain's CDR3 is CASTGRVNTIYF. CDR3 coding DNA: TGTGCCAGCACGGGCAGGGTGAACACCATATATTTT.

CDR3 nucleotide sequence: TGCGCCAGCAGCTTTTCGCCACCTTTGGGTGAGCAGTTCTTC. Amino acid sequence: CASSFSPPLGEQFF. This chain links TRBV5-1 with TRBJ2-1; D is unclear. With 2 bases removed from V and 9 bases from J, the gap between germline ends came to 15 bases. This CDR3 is 14 amino acids long. Germline values: CDR1 SGHRS, CDR2 YFSETQ.

This clone was seen just once. The V call is TRBV7-2, the J call TRBJ1-6, with D uncertain. The CDR3 is made up of 13 amino acids. V lost 6 bases and J lost 8, with 11 bases in between. The germline CDR1 and CDR2 sequences are SGHTA and FQGNSA. CDR3 amino acids: CASSSGRYSPLHF. In nucleotides, the CDR3 is TGTGCCAGCAGTTCGGGGAGGTATTCACCCCTCCACTTT. The full variable domain, in which reference TRBV7-2 and TRBJ1-6 provide the parts outside the CDR3, is GAGVSQSPSNKVTEKGKDVELRCDPISGHTALYWYRQSLGQGLEFLIYFQGNSAPDKSGLPSDRFSAERTGGSVSTLTIQRTQQEDSAVYLCASSSGRYSPLHFGNGTRLTVT.

The gene calls are TRBV18 and TRBJ2-7, with D maybe TRBD2 (6 bases). The CDR3 has 13 residues. V was shortened by 8 bases and J by 5 bases, with 16 bases between the two germline ends. In germline, CDR1 is KGHSH, CDR2 LQKENI. The chain's CDR3 is CASRFSGGDEQYF. CDR3 coding DNA: TGTGCCAGCCGCTTTTCTGGCGGGGACGAGCAGTACTTC.

The chain recombines TRBV28 with TRBJ2-7; TRBD2 aligns across 9 bases. The germline CDR1 and CDR2 sequences are MDHEN and SYDVKM. The CDR3 length is 15 residues. With 4 bases clipped from V and 9 bases from J, the junction kept 13 bases outside the gene matches. CDR3 amino acids: CASSSPRLADVLQYF. CDR3 nucleotides: TGTGCCAGCAGTTCGCCCCGACTAGCGGACGTACTGCAGTACTTC.

As DNA, the CDR3 is TGTGCCAGTAGTACCGGCGGCGGGGCGCGGGGTGGCTACACCTTC. It is translated as CASSTGGGARGGYTF. This chain joins TRBV19 and TRBJ1-2; weak D call: TRBD1 (5 bases). The CDR3 is 15 amino acids. CDR1 and CDR2 from the germline V gene are LNHDA and SQIVND (reference sequence). V gave up 4 bases and J gave up 7 bases, with 19 bases separating them.

A few counts support this clone. The chain couples TRBV30 to TRBJ2-7; 9 positions match TRBD2. The V segment lost 2 bases and the J segment 2 bases; nucleotides outside the gene matches: 13. The CDR3 totals 17 residues. Germline V CDR1 and CDR2: GTSNPN, SVGIG (reference sequence). CDR3 protein: CAWSFPPRLAGTYEQYF. CDR3 coding DNA: TGTGCCTGGAGTTTCCCCCCCCGGCTAGCGGGAACCTACGAGCAGTACTTC.

The genes are TRBV6-1 and TRBJ1-1, with TRBD1 matching over 7 bases. V lost 3 bases, J lost 10 bases, and 11 bases stayed unmatched. This CDR3 region has 14 residues. The V gene's germline CDR1 is MNHNS and CDR2 SASEGT. The CDR3 loop is CASSDTDRRAGAFF. Here the CDR3 DNA reads TGTGCCAGCAGTGATACGGACAGGCGGGCCGGAGCTTTCTTT.

V is TRBV7-2 and J is TRBJ1-2; TRBD1 matches 10 bases. CDR1 SGHTA and CDR2 FQGNSA come from the germline V gene. V lost 0 bases and J lost 1; bases outside the gene matches: 5. The CDR3 extends over 17 amino acids. CDR3 sequence reads: CASSLAKDRGDNYGYTF. The CDR3 region has the DNA TGTGCCAGCAGCTTAGCCAAGGACAGGGGGGATAACTATGGCTACACCTTC.

The V gene is TRBV6-5, the J gene TRBJ2-6; the D is unclear. Germline-derived CDR1 and CDR2 are MNHEY and SVGAGI. This CDR3 has 16 residues. V was trimmed by 0 bases and J by 0 bases, leaving 6 bases between them. Here the CDR3 DNA reads TGTGCCAGCAGTTACTCGGGTACCTCTGGGGCCAACGTCCTGACTTTC. Protein: CASSYSGTSGANVLTF.

V gene TRBV10-3 combines with J gene TRBJ2-2; no clear D gene. V lost 7 bases, J lost 4 bases, and 10 bases lay in between. The V gene's germline CDR1 is ENHRY and CDR2 SYGVKD. CDR3 length: 13 amino acids. CDR3 residues: CAIKNAVTGELFF. The CDR3 region has the DNA TGTGCCATCAAAAACGCGGTCACCGGGGAGCTGTTTTTT.

As for this clone: A read error may account for a junction end that differs from germline. The chain joins TRBV28 to TRBJ1-1; a weak D match, TRBD1 (5 bases). CDR1 is MDHEN and CDR2 is SYDVKM in the germline V gene. CDR3 length: 10 amino acids. The CDR3 DNA is TGTGCCAGCGGGGGGAGGGCCCCAATTTTT. Translation: CASGGRAPIF.

CDR3 protein: CASSLSAGELFF. CDR3 DNA sequence: TGTGCCAGCAGTTTATCCGCCGGGGAGCTGTTTTTT. The rearrangement joins TRBV27 to TRBJ2-2, with D unclear. The CDR3 has 12 amino acids. The germline gives CDR1 MNHEY, CDR2 SMNVEV (reference sequence). Deletions cut 0 bases from V and 6 bases from J, with 2 bases between.

This clone was recorded once. This chain links TRBV7-2 with TRBJ1-3; D unclear. The germline V gene has CDR1 SGHTA and CDR2 FQGNSA. Between the trimmed V and J ends, which lost 5 bases and 4 bases, there was a span of 6 bases. The CDR3 sequence is 12 residues long. DNA of the CDR3: TGTGCCAGCAGCCAACTGGGAAACACCATATATTTT. Translated, it gives CASSQLGNTIYF. The whole variable domain, filled in from reference TRBV7-2 and TRBJ1-3, reads GAGVSQSPSNKVTEKGKDVELRCDPISGHTALYWYRQSLGQGLEFLIYFQGNSAPDKSGLPSDRFSAERTGGSVSTLTIQRTQQEDSAVYLCASSQLGNTIYFGEGSWLTVV.

The rearrangement uses TRBV7-8 and TRBJ1-1; D is undetermined. The CDR3 runs to 14 residues. The V end was cut by 8 bases, the J end by 1 base, with 14 bases between. Germline CDR1 and CDR2: SGHVS and FQNEAQ. The chain's CDR3 is CASRELLRNTEAFF. Here the CDR3 DNA reads TGTGCCAGCCGTGAACTCCTCAGGAACACTGAAGCTTTCTTT.